The 11 T cell receptor beta chains presented below share a single source sample, sequenced in a study of beta chain features in type 1 diabetes. Their cognate antigens are unknown. Every bit of the isolated RNA underwent reverse transcription, so sequencing read expressed TCRB transcripts. Data came from immunoSEQ multiplex PCR; TCRdb stores just in-frame clones and leaves some out. The data hold 300,000 to 450,000 clones, with about 10% observed a single time. General study results and limits: When Type 1 diabetes patients were examined, their TCRB CDR3s proved moderately but significantly shorter in all four CD4+ subsets.

The specimen sequenced was central memory CD4+ T cells from blood. All receptors come from a man aged 25 to 40 with type 1 diabetes.

This clone showed up just a few times. The chain couples TRBV18 to TRBJ1-4; D is uncertain. The CDR3 totals 16 residues. With 6 bases removed from V and 1 base from J, the gap between germline ends came to 15 bases. Germline-derived CDR1 and CDR2 are KGHSH and LQKENI. The CDR3 loop is CASSRSRGGTNEKLFF. The CDR3 DNA is TGTGCCAGCTCCAGATCGAGAGGTGGAACTAATGAAAAACTGTTTTTT.

This clone was observed a handful of times. One end of the junction is discordant with germline, which a read error may explain. The genes are TRBV7-9 and TRBJ1-2; D remains ambiguous. The CDR3 has 12 residues. Germline-derived CDR1 and CDR2 are SEHNR and FQNEAQ (reference sequence). The CDR3 sequence is CASSSPTGAALF. The CDR3 DNA is TGTGCCAGCAGCTCCCCGACTGGAGCAGCTCTCTTC.

This clone occurred a few times. This may come from a read error, since a much larger clone is one base off. The gene calls are TRBV19 and TRBJ2-2; D not resolved. This CDR3 has 11 residues. V dropped 9 bases and J dropped 2 bases, with 4 bases sitting between them. Germline V gene data show CDR1 as LNHDA and CDR2 as SQIVND (reference sequence). The DNA of the CDR3 is TGTGCCAGCGCAAACACCGGGGAGCTGTTTTTT. This sequence encodes CASANTGELFF. Supplemented by reference TRBV19 and TRBJ2-2, the full variable domain reads DGGITQSPKYLFRKEGQNVTLSCEQNLNHDAMYWYRQDPGQGLRLIYYSQIVNDFQKGDIAEGYSVSREKKESFPLTVTSAQKNPTAFYLCASANTGELFFGEGSRLTVL.

This clone was detected many times. The chain links TRBV11-2 to TRBJ2-7, with TRBD2 matching over 8 bases. The CDR3 length is 13 residues. Losses at the gene ends were 6 bases for V and 6 bases for J; bases not matched to a gene: 7. Germline V gene lookup returns CDR1 SGHAT and CDR2 FQNNGV. This chain's CDR3 is CASSGLASPEQYF. CDR3 sequence (DNA): TGTGCCAGCAGTGGACTAGCCTCCCCCGAGCAGTACTTC. Together with reference TRBV11-2 and TRBJ2-7, the CDR3 gives the full variable domain: EAGVAQSPRYKIIEKRQSVAFWCNPISGHATLYWYQQILGQGPKLLIQFQNNGVVDDSQLPKDRFSAERLKGVDSTLKIQPAKLEDSAVYLCASSGLASPEQYFGPGTRLTVT.

The rearrangement links TRBV7-3 to TRBJ2-7; 9 nucleotides agree with TRBD1. The CDR3 consists of 15 residues. V lost 5 bases, J lost 2 bases, and 7 bases stayed unmatched. The V gene's germline CDR1 is SGHTA and CDR2 FQGTGA. The CDR3 nucleotides read TGTGCCAGCAGCCGCACCGGGACAGGGACCTACGAGCAGTACTTC. Protein product: CASSRTGTGTYEQYF.

V and J are TRBV27 and TRBJ1-5; D is ambiguous. Germline lookup yields CDR1 MNHEY and CDR2 SMNVEV (reference sequence). This CDR3 is 12 amino acids long. The ends were cut back, 5 bases at V and 9 bases at J, with 11 bases in the middle. Here the CDR3 reads CASSPDKSPQHF. The CDR3 nucleotides read TGTGCCAGCAGTCCAGACAAATCGCCCCAGCATTTT.

The chain employs TRBV7-2 and TRBJ1-6; the D is unclear. CDR1 and CDR2 (germline): SGHTA, FQGNSA. The CDR3 runs to 15 residues. The V gene lost 1 base and the J gene lost 9 bases, with 13 bases spanning the gap. The CDR3 DNA reads as TGTGCCAGCAGCTTAGGGGCAGGTCTGGGTTCACCCCTCCACTTT. This translates into CASSLGAGLGSPLHF. Drawing the rest from reference TRBV7-2 and TRBJ1-6, the complete variable domain is GAGVSQSPSNKVTEKGKDVELRCDPISGHTALYWYRQSLGQGLEFLIYFQGNSAPDKSGLPSDRFSAERTGGSVSTLTIQRTQQEDSAVYLCASSLGAGLGSPLHFGNGTRLTVT.

V and J are TRBV7-9 and TRBJ2-2, with a tentative D call TRBD2 (5 bases). The CDR3 runs to 15 residues. CDR1 and CDR2 from the germline V gene are SEHNR and FQNEAQ (reference sequence). The germline V and J ends were trimmed by 5 bases and 4 bases, with 14 bases remaining between them. The DNA of the CDR3 is TGTGCCAGCAGCGCACGGATAGGAGGCACCGGGGAGCTGTTTTTT. This encodes CASSARIGGTGELFF. The full variable domain, completed using reference TRBV7-9 and TRBJ2-2, is DTGVSQNPRHKITKRGQNVTFRCDPISEHNRLYWYRQTLGQGPEFLTYFQNEAQLEKSRLLSDRFSAERPKGSFSTLEIQRTEQGDSAMYLCASSARIGGTGELFFGEGSRLTVL.

V is TRBV27 and J is TRBJ2-4; 12 bases match TRBD1. The CDR3 has 18 residues. Germline V CDR1 and CDR2: MNHEY, SMNVEV (reference sequence). Germline trimming cut 3 bases from V and 0 bases from J; bases unmatched to any gene: 6. CDR3: CASSLTGQGAAAKNIQYF. The CDR3 region has the DNA TGTGCCAGCAGTTTGACGGGACAGGGGGCGGCAGCCAAAAACATTCAGTACTTC.

This clone was observed at least ten times. V and J are TRBV11-1 and TRBJ2-1; D is possibly TRBD1 (5 bases). Germline V gives CDR1 SGHAT, CDR2 FQDESV (reference sequence). This CDR3 contains 13 residues. Trimming shortened V by 1 base and J by 6 bases, and 7 bases separated the two germline ends. In DNA form, the CDR3 reads TGTGCCAGCAGCTTAGACAGGACCAATGAGCAGTTCTTC. It translates to CASSLDRTNEQFF. Full variable domain (remainder filled in from reference TRBV11-1 and TRBJ2-1): EAEVAQSPRYKITEKSQAVAFWCDPISGHATLYWYRQILGQGPELLVQFQDESVVDDSQLPKDRFSAERLKGVDSTLKIQPAELGDSAMYLCASSLDRTNEQFFGPGTRLTVL.

The rearrangement joins TRBV5-4 to TRBJ2-1; the D gene is possibly TRBD1 (6 bases). Trimming took 4 bases from V and 3 from J, leaving 17 bases between them. CDR1 is SGHNT, CDR2 YYREEE, per germline (reference sequence). The CDR3 length is 16 residues. The CDR3 loop is CASSPWSGQSYNEQFF. Written as DNA, the CDR3 is TGTGCCAGCAGCCCCTGGAGCGGACAGAGCTACAATGAGCAGTTCTTC.